This is a list of T cell receptor beta chains from one sample in a study of OX40 agonist ivuxolimab in advanced cancers. Here immunoSEQ multiplex PCR was the method, and the copy in TCRdb shows in-frame clones only, minus some. The sample records just over 90,000 clones, under 95% being singletons. Material: CD4+ or CD8+ T cells sorted from blood, obtained in a trial of the OX40 agonist ivuxolimab. The receptors were sampled from an adult with an advanced solid tumor such as melanoma, head and neck, liver or kidney cancer. Both conserved end residues are part of each CDR3. D genes are given only for firm matches. Size is omitted from some rows. Given values are once, few, many or a class for expanded clones.

size	V	length	D	J	DNA	CDR3
-	TRBV27	16	TRBD1	TRBJ1-2	TGTGCCAGCAGTTTCTCCGTAACAGGGGGCTTCTATGGCTACACCTTC	CASSFSVTGGFYGYTF
-	TRBV6-5	14	-	TRBJ2-7	TGTGCCAGCAGCTTAGGCCTATTATCCTACGAGCAGTACTTC	CASSLGLLSYEQYF
once	TRBV28	18	TRBD2	TRBJ2-3	TGTGCCAGCAGCCCATCCGGACTAGCGGGGTCTACGCAAGATACGCAGTATTTT	CASSPSGLAGSTQDTQYF
once	TRBV15	13	-	TRBJ1-5	TGTGCCACCAGCAAGGGGACCAATCAGCCCCAGCATTTT	CATSKGTNQPQHF
-	TRBV6-1	13	-	TRBJ1-1	TGTGCCAGCAGTGAAGATTTAGGTAGTGAAGCTTTCTTT	CASSEDLGSEAFF
-	TRBV4-1	12	-	TRBJ2-1	TGCGCCAGCAGCCAGTCGGGCAATGAGCAGTTCTTC	CASSQSGNEQFF
-	TRBV5-4	13	-	TRBJ2-1	TGTGCCAGCAGCTTTGGGAGTGTCAATGAGCAGTTCTTC	CASSFGSVNEQFF
-	TRBV29-1	14	TRBD1	TRBJ1-1	TGCAGCGTTCCCACAGGGGGCTCGAGCACTGAAGCTTTCTTT	CSVPTGGSSTEAFF
-	TRBV25-1	15	-	TRBJ2-7	TGTGCCAGCAGTGAATATAGGAAGGGAGCGTACGAGCAGTACTTC	CASSEYRKGAYEQYF
-	TRBV9	17	-	TRBJ2-3	TGTGCCAGCAGCGAACCTAACGGGGCAGGGATTACAGATACGCAGTATTTT	CASSEPNGAGITDTQYF
-	TRBV2	13	TRBD2	TRBJ2-2	TGTGCCGGACTAGCGGGAGGCACCGGGGAGCTGTTTTTT	CAGLAGGTGELFF
-	TRBV9	15	TRBD1	TRBJ1-2	TGTGCCAGCAGCATCCGACCGACAGGGGGCTATGGCTACACCTTC	CASSIRPTGGYGYTF
-	TRBV7-9	12	TRBD1	TRBJ1-1	TGTGCCAGCAGCTCAGACAGGGACGGAGCTTTCTTT	CASSSDRDGAFF
-	TRBV6-5	13	TRBD2	TRBJ2-1	TGTGCCAGCAGCCCCGGGACTAGCGTTGAGCAGTTCTTC	CASSPGTSVEQFF
-	TRBV27	11	-	TRBJ2-5	TGTGCCAGCCGGAACGGGAAGACCCAGTACTTC	CASRNGKTQYF
once	TRBV28	13	-	TRBJ1-2	TGTGCCAGCAGTTTGGAAAGGAACTATGGCTACACCTTC	CASSLERNYGYTF
-	TRBV6-5	14	-	TRBJ1-2	TGTGCCAGCAGTCCGGTAGACAGCCCCTATGGCTACACCTTC	CASSPVDSPYGYTF